The source of this TCR beta chain is a study of cytomegalovirus exposure and HLA in healthy donors. Only a few counts were recorded for this clone. Germline CDR1 reads SGHTA; CDR2 reads FQGNSA. The CDR3 loop spans 13 amino acids. With 0 bases clipped from V and 11 bases from J, the junction kept 2 bases outside the gene matches. 13 Jbeta primers and 60 Vbeta primers were used for the PCR. Assay used: immunoSEQ multiplex PCR; TCRdb lists only in-frame clones, some missing. The table lists roughly 100,000 clones, less than 9.5% of them singletons. The rearrangement links TRBV7-2 to TRBJ2-3, with 10 bases matching TRBD2. The sequence derives from a man aged 45-65 years in good health and CMV-seropositive. The sequencing input was PBMCs. The CDR3 DNA follows: TGTGCCAGCAGCTTAGCGACTAGCGGGCAGCAGTATTTT. Translated, it gives CASSLATSGQQYF.